What follows are 9 T cell receptor beta chains derived from one specimen sequenced in a study of T-cell reconstitution after alpha-beta-depleted transplantation in children. The TCRbeta library incorporated unique molecular identifiers. TCRdb analysed the PCR reads with MiXCR anew, one entry per CDR3 protein. The sample lists over 550,000 distinct CDR3 sequences, roughly 10% seen once, with approximately 4.1% in the top ten. The sequences come from PBMCs from the stem cell graft donor, collected from the stem cell graft. These TCRs come from a human donor who donated a stem cell graft to a child with acute myeloid leukemia.

This clonotype was found a few times. The chain links TRBV3-1 to TRBJ1-2; D gene uncertain. This CDR3 has 14 amino acids. Germline loops: CDR1 LGHDT, CDR2 YNNKEL (reference sequence). V gave up 0 bases and J gave up 1 base, with 6 bases separating them. The CDR3 region is CASSQEGLNYGYTF. The CDR3 bases are TGTGCCAGCAGCCAAGAAGGGCTTAACTATGGCTACACCTTC.

The rearrangement joins TRBV6-5 to TRBJ2-7; 9 nucleotides line up with TRBD2. Germline V gene data show CDR1 as MNHEY and CDR2 as SVGAGI. The trim removed 4 bases at V and 0 bases at J, leaving 16 bases unmatched. The CDR3 extends over 19 amino acids. The CDR3 nucleotides are TGTGCCAGCAGTTTTGTCGTGAGACTAGCGGCCGTGAGCTCCTACGAGCAGTACTTC. This encodes CASSFVVRLAAVSSYEQYF.

Turning to this clonotype: This may be a read error: a much more frequent sequence differs by one nucleotide. The CDR3 end shows no conserved phenylalanine or tryptophan, and so a read error is likely. The chain recombines TRBV10-3 with TRBJ2-1; 9 bases line up with TRBD2. The CDR3 is made up of 14 amino acids. Germline V gene data show CDR1 as ENHRY and CDR2 as SYGVKD. The V and J ends lost 6 bases and 7 bases, in that order; junction bases with no gene match: 7. CDR3 region: CAISPGLAVNEQFS. The CDR3 coding sequence is TGTGCCATCAGCCCGGGACTAGCTGTAAATGAGCAGTTCTCC.

The V call is TRBV7-9, the J call TRBJ2-6; possibly TRBD1 for D (6 bases). The CDR3 is 16 amino acids. The germline V gene encodes CDR1 SEHNR and CDR2 FQNEAQ (reference sequence). V lost 4 bases, J lost 4 bases, and 14 bases lay in between. The CDR3 DNA reads as TGTGCCAGCAGCTCAAACAGGGCCGCGGGGGCCAACGTCCTGACTTTC. This sequence encodes CASSSNRAAGANVLTF.

This clonotype was observed at least ten times. The chain joins TRBV20-1 to TRBJ2-1; 10 bases match TRBD2. The germline gives CDR1 DFQATT, CDR2 SNEGSKA (reference sequence). V shed 3 bases, J shed 9 bases, and the junction held 5 bases outside the gene matches. The CDR3 sequence is 13 residues long. This CDR3 reads CSARRLAGVEQFF. The CDR3 DNA is TGCAGTGCTAGGAGGCTAGCGGGAGTTGAGCAGTTCTTC.

As to this clonotype: A much larger clone differs by one base, so this may be a read error. The rearrangement uses TRBV5-4 and TRBJ2-1; 10 nucleotides agree with TRBD2. The CDR3 runs to 19 residues. Germline V gene sequence: CDR1 SGHNT, CDR2 YYREEE (reference sequence). The DNA of the CDR3 is TGTGCCAGCAGCTTGCCTGAGGTGCTAGCGGGAGAGGAGTACAATAAGCAGTTCTTC. Protein product: CASSLPEVLAGEEYNKQFF.

The V call is TRBV29-1, the J call TRBJ2-1; 13 nucleotides match TRBD2. V dropped 5 bases and J dropped 6; count of bases not matched to a gene: 7. Germline-derived CDR1 and CDR2 are SQVTM and ANQGSEA. The CDR3 contains 15 residues. The CDR3 DNA sequence: TGCAGCGTTCGGACTAGCGGGAGAGGGATCAATGAGCAGTTCTTC. Protein product: CSVRTSGRGINEQFF.

This chain links TRBV3-1 with TRBJ2-7; 7 bases align to TRBD1. The CDR3 covers 15 residues. Germline V CDR1 and CDR2: LGHDT, YNNKEL (reference sequence). V lost 1 base and J lost 12; bases outside the gene matches: 15. The CDR3 nucleotides read TGTGCCAGCAGCCAAGGGGACAGCCGAGGGGGTTCTCCGTACTTC. It translates to CASSQGDSRGGSPYF.

This clonotype was picked up many times. The V gene is TRBV28, the J gene TRBJ1-5; D is ambiguous. V lost 6 bases to trimming and J lost 8 bases, with 14 bases between them. The CDR3 is 13 amino acids. CDR1 MDHEN and CDR2 SYDVKM come from the germline V gene. The CDR3 nucleotides are TGTGCCAGCAGGCGGGTTAAAAGGGAGCCCCAGCATTTT. Its translation is CASRRVKREPQHF.